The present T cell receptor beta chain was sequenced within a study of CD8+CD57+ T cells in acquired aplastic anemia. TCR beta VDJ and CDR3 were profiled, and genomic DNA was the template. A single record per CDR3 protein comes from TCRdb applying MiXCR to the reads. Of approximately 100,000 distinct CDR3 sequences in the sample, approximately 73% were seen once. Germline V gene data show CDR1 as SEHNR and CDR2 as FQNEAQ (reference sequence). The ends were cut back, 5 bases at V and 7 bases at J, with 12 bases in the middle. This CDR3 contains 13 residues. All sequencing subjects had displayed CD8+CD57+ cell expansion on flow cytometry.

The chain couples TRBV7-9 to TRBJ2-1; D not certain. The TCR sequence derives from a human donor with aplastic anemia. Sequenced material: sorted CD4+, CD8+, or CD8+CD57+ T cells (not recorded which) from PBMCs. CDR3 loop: CASSPLRRNEQFF. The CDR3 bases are TGTGCCAGCAGCCCACTCCGCCGAAATGAGCAGTTCTTC.